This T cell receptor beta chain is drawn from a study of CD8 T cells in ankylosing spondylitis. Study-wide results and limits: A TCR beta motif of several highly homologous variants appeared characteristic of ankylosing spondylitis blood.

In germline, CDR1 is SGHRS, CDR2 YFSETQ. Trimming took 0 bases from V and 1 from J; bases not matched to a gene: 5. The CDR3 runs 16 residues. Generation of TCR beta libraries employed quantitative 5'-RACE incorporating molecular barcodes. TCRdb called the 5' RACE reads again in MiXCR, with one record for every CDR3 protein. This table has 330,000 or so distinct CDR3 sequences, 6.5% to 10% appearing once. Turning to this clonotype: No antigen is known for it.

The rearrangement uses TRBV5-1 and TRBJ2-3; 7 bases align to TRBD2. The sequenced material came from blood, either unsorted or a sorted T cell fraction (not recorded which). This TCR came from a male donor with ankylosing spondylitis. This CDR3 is CASSLAPLAGTDTQYF. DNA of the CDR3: TGCGCCAGCAGCTTGGCCCCCCTAGCGGGCACAGATACGCAGTATTTT.